These 20 T cell receptor beta chains were sequenced from one sample in a study of blood T cell repertoires in COVID-19. Using immunoSEQ multiplex PCR, the repertoire was profiled, and TCRdb retains in-frame clones only, with some absent. The table includes 110,000 or so clones, about 85% detected once. Sequenced sample: peripheral blood. The receptors were sampled from a man aged 40-49 years with acute or convalescent COVID-19.

The chain recombines TRBV7-2 with TRBJ2-3; 8 nucleotides match TRBD1. CDR1 is SGHTA and CDR2 is FQGNSA in the germline V gene. Losses at the gene ends were 2 bases for V and 4 bases for J; bases not matched to a gene: 2. The CDR3 covers 14 residues. The CDR3 is CASSLQGAADTQYF. CDR3 in DNA: TGTGCCAGCAGCTTACAGGGGGCGGCAGATACGCAGTATTTT.

The chain uses TRBV7-8 and TRBJ1-2; 7 nucleotides agree with TRBD1. The CDR3 runs 16 residues. Germline loops: CDR1 SGHVS, CDR2 FQNEAQ. The V and J ends lost 5 bases and 8 bases, in that order; junction bases with no gene match: 17. The DNA for the CDR3 is TGTGCCAGCAGCCCAAGTCGGACGACAGGGCCCCGGGGCTACACCTTC. Translating gives CASSPSRTTGPRGYTF.

This clone was picked up a small number of times. This rearrangement joins TRBV18 to TRBJ1-5, with D maybe TRBD1 (6 bases). Germline-derived CDR1 and CDR2 are KGHSH and LQKENI. Trimming left V 6 bases short and J 2 bases short, with 17 bases between. The CDR3 covers 16 residues. Here the CDR3 DNA reads TGTGCCAGCTCGAACGACAGGTTTGTAGGCAATCAGCCCCAGCATTTT. Translated, it gives CASSNDRFVGNQPQHF.

The J gene is TRBJ1-1, the V gene TRBV6-5; TRBD1 aligns across 9 bases. The ends lost 5 bases at V and 9 bases at J; junction bases unmatched: 7. Per germline, CDR1 MNHEY and CDR2 SVGAGI. This CDR3 contains 13 residues. The CDR3 DNA sequence: TGTGCCAGCAGTCCTGACAGGGGGTTAAAAGCTTTCTTT. Translating gives CASSPDRGLKAFF.

The J gene is TRBJ1-2, the V gene TRBV29-1, with 7 bases that match TRBD1. This CDR3 spans 12 amino acids. Losses at the gene ends were 4 bases for V and 8 bases for J; bases not matched to a gene: 7. From germline, CDR1 is SQVTM and CDR2 ANQGSEA. In DNA, the CDR3 is TGCAGCGTTGGAGGGGGCCTCAGGGGCTACACCTTC. Translated: CSVGGGLRGYTF.

The chain is built from TRBV24-1 and TRBJ1-5; D is unresolved. Germline V lookup: CDR1 KGHDR, CDR2 SFDVKD. This CDR3 has 13 residues. Trimming took 9 bases from V and 2 from J, leaving 10 bases between them. The CDR3 loop is CATSGGGNQPQHF. The CDR3 region has the DNA TGTGCCACCTCCGGCGGGGGCAATCAGCCCCAGCATTTT.

In DNA form, the CDR3 reads TGTGCCAGCAGTGGACAGGGACCCTACGAGCAGTACTTC. Amino acids: CASSGQGPYEQYF. This chain connects TRBV6-6 to TRBJ2-7; 8 nucleotides line up with TRBD1. Per germline, CDR1 MNHNY and CDR2 SVGAGI (reference sequence). V shed 5 bases, J shed 2 bases, and the junction held 2 bases outside the gene matches. The length of the CDR3 is 13 residues.

Comments on this clone: A read error may account for a junction end that differs from germline. The chain carries TRBV4-1 and TRBJ2-3, with 9 positions matching TRBD2. The germline CDR1 and CDR2 sequences are MGHRA and YSYEKL. The CDR3 has 16 residues. The CDR3 region is CASSQALGTSIDTQYF. The CDR3 DNA reads as TGCGCCAGCAGCCAAGCCCTCGGGACTAGCATAGATACGCAGTATTTT.

The V and J genes are TRBV7-2 and TRBJ2-4, with D possibly TRBD1 on 6 matching bases. CDR3 length: 15 amino acids. Trimming left V 1 base short and J 9 bases short, with 16 bases between. Looked up from germline, CDR1 is SGHTA and CDR2 is FQGNSA. CDR3 sequence (DNA): TGTGCCAGCAGCTTAGAAGCAGGGGCCTTGGGCATTCAGTACTTC. Amino acids: CASSLEAGALGIQYF.

The chain has TRBV3-1 (or the pseudogene TRBV3-2) and TRBJ2-1; 10 bases agree with TRBD2. Per germline, CDR1 LGHDT and CDR2 YNNKEL (reference sequence). The CDR3 is made up of 18 amino acids. J gave up 2 bases and V 0 bases, and 7 bases lay outside the gene matches. CDR3 sequence (DNA): TGTGCCAGCAGCCAAGAACGGCTAGCGGGGGTTCCCTACAATGAGCAGTTCTTC. Translating gives CASSQERLAGVPYNEQFF.

This clone was seen only once. The J gene is TRBJ1-2, the V gene TRBV2; possible D gene TRBD1, 6 bases. The germline V and J ends were trimmed by 7 bases and 3 bases, with 12 bases remaining between them. Germline-derived CDR1 and CDR2 are SNHLY and FYNNEI. The CDR3 is made up of 13 amino acids. CDR3 protein: CASKRDTYYGYTF. The CDR3 DNA reads as TGTGCCAGCAAGCGGGACACATACTATGGCTACACCTTC.

The chain uses TRBV7-7 and TRBJ2-2, with TRBD2 matching 7 bases. With 5 bases clipped from V and 6 bases from J, the junction kept 21 bases outside the gene matches. CDR1 is SSHAT and CDR2 is FNYEAQ in the germline V gene (reference sequence). This CDR3 contains 19 residues. The CDR3 nucleotides are TGTGCCAGCAGCGACACATCACCCGGGAAGCGGGGATTCGCCGGGGAGCTGTTTTTT. This translates into CASSDTSPGKRGFAGELFF.

The rearrangement joins TRBV5-1 to TRBJ2-4; 9 nucleotides agree with TRBD2. After removal of 3 bases from V and 8 bases from J, the junction contained 15 bases not matched to a gene. This CDR3 contains 17 residues. Germline loops: CDR1 SGHRS, CDR2 YFSETQ. The CDR3 bases are TGCGCCAGCAGCTCCGGTCCCCCTAGCGGGGTCGGTGACATTCAGTACTTC. Translating gives CASSSGPPSGVGDIQYF.

This sequence joins TRBV24-1 and TRBJ2-1; 9 bases align to TRBD1. The germline gives CDR1 KGHDR, CDR2 SFDVKD. J was trimmed by 10 bases and V by 3 bases; bases with no gene match: 6. The CDR3 runs to 14 residues. CDR3 coding DNA: TGTGCCACCAGTGATCTGAACAGGGGGCAGGAGCAGTTCTTC. Its protein is CATSDLNRGQEQFF.

The chain's CDR3 is CATSGGRGGHYNEQFF. CDR3 nucleotide sequence: TGTGCCACCAGTGGCGGCCGGGGGGGCCACTACAATGAGCAGTTCTTC. The chain carries TRBV24-1 and TRBJ2-1; 8 nucleotides align to TRBD2. The CDR3 contains 16 residues. J was trimmed by 3 bases and V by 5 bases; bases with no gene match: 8. Germline V CDR1 and CDR2: KGHDR, SFDVKD.

In DNA form, the CDR3 reads TGTGCCAGCAGTTACTCGATAGTCAGGGGTTTGGAGACCCAGTACTTC. Amino acid sequence: CASSYSIVRGLETQYF. The J gene is TRBJ2-5, the V gene TRBV6-2 or TRBV6-3, with TRBD1 as a possible D gene (6 bases). This CDR3 spans 16 amino acids. Between the trimmed V and J ends, which lost 0 bases and 5 bases, there was a span of 16 bases. Germline CDR1 MNHEY, CDR2 SVGEGT.

V gene TRBV5-1 combines with J gene TRBJ2-1; 11 nucleotides align to TRBD1. The CDR3 extends over 16 amino acids. Germline V lookup: CDR1 SGHRS, CDR2 YFSETQ. Trimming cost V 4 bases and J 6 bases; bases outside gene matches: 9. The CDR3: CASSVNPGQGVNEQFF. CDR3 nucleotide sequence: TGCGCCAGCAGCGTAAACCCGGGACAGGGGGTCAATGAGCAGTTCTTC.

With respect to this clone: The same CDR3 is also encoded by other DNA sequences in this sample. The V gene is TRBV5-1, the J gene TRBJ2-7, with TRBD2 matching 10 bases. CDR1 is SGHRS, CDR2 YFSETQ, per germline. The CDR3 runs 15 residues. The junction had 4 bases not matched to a gene; V was cut back by 0 bases and J by 4 bases. The CDR3 DNA follows: TGCGCCAGCAGCTTGGAAGCGGGGGGGCGGTACGAGCAGTACTTC. Amino acids: CASSLEAGGRYEQYF.

The chain joins TRBV24-1 to TRBJ2-3, with a possible D match to TRBD1 (6 bases). CDR3 length: 16 amino acids. Per the germline V gene, CDR1 is KGHDR and CDR2 is SFDVKD. The germline V and J ends were trimmed by 1 base and 4 bases, with 14 bases remaining between them. This CDR3 is CATSDLSQGWADTQYF. The CDR3 nucleotides are TGTGCCACCAGTGATTTATCCCAGGGGTGGGCAGATACGCAGTATTTT.

The chain carries TRBV27 and TRBJ2-3; the match to TRBD1 covers 7 bases. J gave up 2 bases and V 8 bases, and 10 bases lay outside the gene matches. The CDR3 length is 15 residues. CDR1 and CDR2 from the germline V gene are MNHEY and SMNVEV (reference sequence). CDR3 sequence reads: CASERTGDLTDTQYF. The DNA of the CDR3 is TGTGCCAGCGAGAGGACAGGAGACCTCACAGATACGCAGTATTTT.